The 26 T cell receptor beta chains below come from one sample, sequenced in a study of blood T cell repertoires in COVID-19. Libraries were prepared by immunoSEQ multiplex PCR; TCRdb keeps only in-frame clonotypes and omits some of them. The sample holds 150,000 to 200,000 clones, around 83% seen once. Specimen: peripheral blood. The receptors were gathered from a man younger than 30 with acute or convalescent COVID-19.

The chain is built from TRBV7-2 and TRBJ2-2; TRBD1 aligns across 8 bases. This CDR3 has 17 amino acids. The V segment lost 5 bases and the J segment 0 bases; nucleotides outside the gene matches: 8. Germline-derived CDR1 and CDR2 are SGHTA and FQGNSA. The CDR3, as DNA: TGTGCCAGCAGCCTTACCCGGGACAGGACGAACACCGGGGAGCTGTTTTTT. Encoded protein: CASSLTRDRTNTGELFF.

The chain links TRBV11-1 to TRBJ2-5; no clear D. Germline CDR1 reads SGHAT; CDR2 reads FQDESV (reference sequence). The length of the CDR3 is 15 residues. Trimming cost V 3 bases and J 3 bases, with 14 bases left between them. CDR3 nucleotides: TGTGCCAGCAGCTTTATAGGAGAGGTGAAAGAGACCCAGTACTTC. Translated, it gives CASSFIGEVKETQYF.

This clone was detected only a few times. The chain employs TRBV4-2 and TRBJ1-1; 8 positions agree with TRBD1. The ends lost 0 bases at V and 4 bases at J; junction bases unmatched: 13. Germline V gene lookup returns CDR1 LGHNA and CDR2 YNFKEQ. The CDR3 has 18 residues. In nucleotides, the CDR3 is TGTGCCAGCAGCCAAGATCGTCCCCCGGACAGGGCCATCACTGAAGCTTTCTTT. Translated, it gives CASSQDRPPDRAITEAFF.

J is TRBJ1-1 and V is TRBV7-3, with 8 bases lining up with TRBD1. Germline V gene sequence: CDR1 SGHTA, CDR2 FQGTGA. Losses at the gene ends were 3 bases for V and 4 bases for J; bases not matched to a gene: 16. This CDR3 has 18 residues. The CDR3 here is CASSFQDRDLIFGTEAFF. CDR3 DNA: TGTGCCAGCAGCTTCCAGGACAGGGATTTGATTTTCGGCACTGAAGCTTTCTTT.

The CDR3 DNA reads TGTGCCACCAGTGATCCATTGGACGGGGAAACCCAAGAGACCCAGTACTTC. Encoded protein: CATSDPLDGETQETQYF. This chain joins TRBV24-1 and TRBJ2-5; D might be TRBD2 (5 bases). V gave up 3 bases and J gave up 1 base, with 17 bases separating them. Germline CDR1 and CDR2: KGHDR and SFDVKD. The CDR3 has 17 amino acids.

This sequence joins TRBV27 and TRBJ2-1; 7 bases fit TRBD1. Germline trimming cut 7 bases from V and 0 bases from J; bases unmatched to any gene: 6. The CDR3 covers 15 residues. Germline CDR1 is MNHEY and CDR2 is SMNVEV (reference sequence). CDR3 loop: CASTPTGFSYNEQFF. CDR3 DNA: TGTGCCAGCACCCCGACAGGGTTCTCCTACAATGAGCAGTTCTTC.

CDR3 DNA: TGTGCCTGGAGTGCCGGACAGGTGAATTCACCCCTCCACTTT. Its protein product is CAWSAGQVNSPLHF. This chain uses TRBV30 with TRBJ1-6; 7 bases agree with TRBD1. Germline loops: CDR1 GTSNPN, CDR2 SVGIG (reference sequence). V was pared by 1 base and J by 7 bases, with 4 bases of the junction left unmatched. The CDR3 spans 14 residues.

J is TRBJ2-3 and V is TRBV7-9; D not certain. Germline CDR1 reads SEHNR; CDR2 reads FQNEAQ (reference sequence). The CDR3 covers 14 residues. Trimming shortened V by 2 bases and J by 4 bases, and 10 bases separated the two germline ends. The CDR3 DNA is TGTGCCAGCAGCTTAATAGTTAAAGCAGATACGCAGTATTTT. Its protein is CASSLIVKADTQYF.

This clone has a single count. CDR3 amino acids: CASSKMGGVVFF. The CDR3 nucleotides are TGTGCCAGCAGCAAGATGGGTGGAGTAGTGTTCTTC. The rearrangement uses TRBV21-1 and TRBJ2-1; TRBD2, as called in the table, went unchecked against the DNA. TRBV21-1 is termed a pseudogene. The CDR3 is 12 residues long.

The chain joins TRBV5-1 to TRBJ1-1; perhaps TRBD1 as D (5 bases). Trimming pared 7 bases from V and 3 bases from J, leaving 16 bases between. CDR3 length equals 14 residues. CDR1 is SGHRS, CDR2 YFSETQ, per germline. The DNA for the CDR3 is TGCGCCAGCCGAGCCTGGACAATCCACACTGAAGCTTTCTTT. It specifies CASRAWTIHTEAFF.

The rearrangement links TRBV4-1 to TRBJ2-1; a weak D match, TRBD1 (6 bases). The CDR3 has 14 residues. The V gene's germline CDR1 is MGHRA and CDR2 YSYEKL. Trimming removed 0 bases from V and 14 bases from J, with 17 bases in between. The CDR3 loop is CASSQDSEGDKEFF. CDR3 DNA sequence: TGCGCCAGCAGCCAAGATAGTGAGGGGGATAAAGAGTTCTTC.

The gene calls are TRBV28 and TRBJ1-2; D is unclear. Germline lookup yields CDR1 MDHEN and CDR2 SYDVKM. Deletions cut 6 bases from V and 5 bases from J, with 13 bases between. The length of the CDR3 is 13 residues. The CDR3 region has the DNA TGTGCCAGCAGGATCGAGGGTCTATATGGCTACACCTTC. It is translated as CASRIEGLYGYTF.

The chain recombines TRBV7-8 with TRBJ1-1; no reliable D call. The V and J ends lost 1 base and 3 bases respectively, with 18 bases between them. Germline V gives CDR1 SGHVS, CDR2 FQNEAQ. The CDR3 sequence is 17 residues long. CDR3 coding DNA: TGTGCCAGCAGCTTAGGAGTTGTGGGAGACCTCTACACTGAAGCTTTCTTT. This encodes CASSLGVVGDLYTEAFF.

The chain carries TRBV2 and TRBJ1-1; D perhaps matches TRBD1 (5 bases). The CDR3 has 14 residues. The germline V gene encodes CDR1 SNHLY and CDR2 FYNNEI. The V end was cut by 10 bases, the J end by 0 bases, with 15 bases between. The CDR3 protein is CATLDGQMNTEAFF. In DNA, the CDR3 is TGTGCCACCCTAGACGGACAAATGAACACTGAAGCTTTCTTT.

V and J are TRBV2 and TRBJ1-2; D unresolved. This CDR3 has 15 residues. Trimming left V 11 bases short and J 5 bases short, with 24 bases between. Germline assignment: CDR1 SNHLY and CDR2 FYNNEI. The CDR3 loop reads CAGAPGSIRIYGYTF. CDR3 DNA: TGTGCCGGAGCCCCCGGCAGTATACGTATTTATGGCTACACCTTC.

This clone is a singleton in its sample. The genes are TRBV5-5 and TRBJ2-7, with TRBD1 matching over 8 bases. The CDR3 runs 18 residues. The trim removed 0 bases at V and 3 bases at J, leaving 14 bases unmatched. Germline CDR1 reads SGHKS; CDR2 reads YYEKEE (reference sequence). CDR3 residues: CASSLVAGGHPPYYEQYF. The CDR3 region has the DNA TGTGCCAGCAGCTTGGTTGCAGGGGGCCATCCGCCGTACTACGAGCAGTACTTC.

The CDR3 here is CASSPVEFNYGYTF. CDR3 coding DNA: TGTGCCAGTAGCCCAGTCGAATTTAACTATGGCTACACCTTC. The chain combines TRBV19 with TRBJ1-2; no definite D call. The CDR3 spans 14 residues. Trimming stripped 6 bases from V and 1 base from J, with 12 bases between. Germline V gives CDR1 LNHDA, CDR2 SQIVND (reference sequence).

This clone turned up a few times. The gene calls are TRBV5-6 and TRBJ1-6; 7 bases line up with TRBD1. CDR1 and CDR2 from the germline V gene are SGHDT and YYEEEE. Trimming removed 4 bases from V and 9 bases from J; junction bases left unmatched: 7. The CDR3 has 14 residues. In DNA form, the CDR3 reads TGTGCCAGCAGCGCCGGGACAGCCTTTTCACCCCTCCACTTT. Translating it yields CASSAGTAFSPLHF.

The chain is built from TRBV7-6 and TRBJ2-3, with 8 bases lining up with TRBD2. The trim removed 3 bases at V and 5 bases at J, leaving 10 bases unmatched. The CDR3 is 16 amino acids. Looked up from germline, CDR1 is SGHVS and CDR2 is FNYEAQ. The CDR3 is CASSFLSGGLGDTQYF. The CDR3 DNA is TGTGCCAGCAGCTTTCTGAGCGGGGGCCTAGGAGATACGCAGTATTTT.

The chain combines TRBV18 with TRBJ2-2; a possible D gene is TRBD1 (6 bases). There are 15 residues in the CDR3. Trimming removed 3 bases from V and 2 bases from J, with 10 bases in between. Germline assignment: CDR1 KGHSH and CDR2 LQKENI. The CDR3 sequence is CASSPRQVNTGELFF. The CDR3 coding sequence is TGTGCCAGCTCACCGCGACAGGTTAACACCGGGGAGCTGTTTTTT.

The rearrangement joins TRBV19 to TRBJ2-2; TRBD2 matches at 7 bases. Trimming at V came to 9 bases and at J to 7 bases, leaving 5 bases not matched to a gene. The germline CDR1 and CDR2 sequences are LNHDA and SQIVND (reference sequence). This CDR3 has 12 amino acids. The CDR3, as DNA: TGTGCCAGCCAGTCGGGGGGCGGGGAGCTGTTTTTT. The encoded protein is CASQSGGGELFF. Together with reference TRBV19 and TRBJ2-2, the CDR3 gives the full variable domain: DGGITQSPKYLFRKEGQNVTLSCEQNLNHDAMYWYRQDPGQGLRLIYYSQIVNDFQKGDIAEGYSVSREKKESFPLTVTSAQKNPTAFYLCASQSGGGELFFGEGSRLTVL.

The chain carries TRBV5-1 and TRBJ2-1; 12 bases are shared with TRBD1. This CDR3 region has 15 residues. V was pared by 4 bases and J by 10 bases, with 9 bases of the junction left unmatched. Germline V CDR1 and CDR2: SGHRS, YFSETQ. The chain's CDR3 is CASSLGQGAVYEQFF. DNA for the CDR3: TGCGCCAGCAGCCTGGGACAGGGGGCTGTATACGAGCAGTTCTTC.

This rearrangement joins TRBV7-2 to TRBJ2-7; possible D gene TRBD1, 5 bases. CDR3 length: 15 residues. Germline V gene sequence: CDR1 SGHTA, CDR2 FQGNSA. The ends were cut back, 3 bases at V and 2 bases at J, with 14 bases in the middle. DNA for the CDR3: TGTGCCAGCAGCTTGGTTCAGGGAACGACCTACGAGCAGTACTTC. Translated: CASSLVQGTTYEQYF.

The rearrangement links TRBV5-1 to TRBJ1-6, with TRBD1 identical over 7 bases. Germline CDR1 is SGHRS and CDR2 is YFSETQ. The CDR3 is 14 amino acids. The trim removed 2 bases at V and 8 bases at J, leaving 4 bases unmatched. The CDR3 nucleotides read TGCGCCAGCAGCTTAGGGGGCGCAGATTCACCCCTCCACTTT. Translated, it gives CASSLGGADSPLHF.

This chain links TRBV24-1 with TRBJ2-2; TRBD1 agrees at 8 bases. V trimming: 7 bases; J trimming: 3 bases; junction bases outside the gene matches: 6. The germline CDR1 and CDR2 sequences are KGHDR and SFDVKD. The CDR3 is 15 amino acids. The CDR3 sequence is CATSSDRGYTGELFF. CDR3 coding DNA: TGTGCCACCAGCTCCGACAGGGGTTACACCGGGGAGCTGTTTTTT.

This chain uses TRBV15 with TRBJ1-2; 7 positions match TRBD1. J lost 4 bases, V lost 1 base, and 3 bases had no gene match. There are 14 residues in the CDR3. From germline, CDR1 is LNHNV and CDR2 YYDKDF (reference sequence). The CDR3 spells CATSRAQGPYGYTF. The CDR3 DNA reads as TGTGCCACCAGCAGAGCACAGGGGCCCTATGGCTACACCTTC.